This TCR beta chain was observed in a study of T cell repertoires in cytomegalovirus infection. Overall study: Matching HLA type, along with CMV infection, was indicated by public TCR beta signatures.

TCRdb re-called the reads through MiXCR, storing one row per CDR3 protein. The repertoire holds around 740,000 distinct CDR3 sequences, with approximately 40% as singletons. V was cut by 5 bases and J by 5 bases, with 13 bases left in between. Germline CDR1 and CDR2: SGHAT and FQNNGV. The CDR3 runs 14 residues. The table lists this clonotype with a few counts. V usage is TRBV11-2 and J usage is TRBJ1-3, with D hard to call. The receptor was derived from a human donor in good health (CMV status not recorded). Some clones in this sample may be carry-over from other donors' samples. The specimen was PBMCs. The CDR3 sequence: CASSIIGLRNTIYF. CDR3 bases: TGTGCCAGCAGCATAATCGGGCTAAGAAACACCATATATTTT.